This is a list of T cell receptor beta chains from one sample in a study of memory CD4+ T cells and cytomegalovirus serostatus. Profiled with immunoSEQ multiplex PCR; TCRdb holds only in-frame clones, not every one. The sample lists 60,000 to 70,000 clones; 60% to 85% were seen once. Material: memory CD4+ T cells from blood. The receptors were sampled from an adult in good health and CMV-seronegative. Some clones in this sample may be carry-over from other donors' samples. CDR3s include the opening cysteine and the closing phenylalanine or tryptophan. The D gene is left open where the match is weak. Not every row has a clone size; where given, it reads once, few, many or a size class.

clone size	V gene	J gene	D gene	CDR3 protein	CDR3 DNA
.	TRBV19	TRBJ1-3	TRBD1	CASSRQGAGNTIYF	TGTGCCAGTAGTCGACAGGGTGCAGGAAACACCATATATTTT
few	TRBV11-2	TRBJ2-5	.	CASSPTQATQYF	TGTGCCAGCAGCCCAACCCAGGCGACCCAGTACTTC
.	TRBV7-8	TRBJ2-5	TRBD1	CASSQTGTGVLETQYF	TGTGCCAGCAGCCAAACCGGGACAGGGGTACTAGAGACCCAGTACTTC
.	TRBV6-5	TRBJ2-3	TRBD1	CASTEDRGTDTQYF	TGTGCCAGCACCGAGGACAGGGGCACAGATACGCAGTATTTT
.	TRBV5-4	TRBJ1-4	.	CASSMGGRNEKLFF	TGTGCCAGCAGCATGGGGGGGAGGAATGAAAAACTGTTTTTT
.	TRBV2	TRBJ2-3	TRBD2	CASRRWTSGADTQYF	TGTGCCAGCAGACGCTGGACTAGCGGGGCAGATACGCAGTATTTT
.	TRBV11-2	TRBJ2-1	TRBD2	CASSLRLAGDNEQFF	TGTGCCAGCAGCCTCCGACTAGCGGGGGACAATGAGCAGTTCTTC
.	TRBV10-3	TRBJ2-1	.	CAISERGLDYNEQFF	TGTGCCATCAGTGAGCGGGGACTCGACTACAATGAGCAGTTCTTC
.	TRBV7-9	TRBJ1-1	.	CASSLLYGAGTLFF	TGTGCCAGCAGCTTATTGTACGGCGCCGGGACCCTGTTCTTT
.	TRBV5-1	TRBJ1-1	.	CASSPGQPNTEAFF	TGCGCCAGCAGCCCAGGACAGCCGAACACTGAAGCTTTCTTT